This T cell receptor beta chain was identified in a study of OX40 agonist ivuxolimab in advanced cancers. Across the whole study: Three patients got partial responses; one had hepatocellular carcinoma and two had cutaneous melanoma. Study conclusions and caveats: Dosing at 0.1 to 3.0 mg/kg was accompanied by clonal expansion of CD4+ and CD8+ blood T cells by week 6. Relative to CD4+ cells, CD8+ T cells on average had more expanded clones.

A word on this clone: Its antigen is as yet unknown.

The CDR3 is 16 residues long. Germline V CDR1 and CDR2: SGHRS, YFSETQ. Trimming cost V 0 bases and J 0 bases, with 12 bases left between them. Assay: immunoSEQ multiplex PCR; the TCRdb copy retains only in-frame clones and omits some. This sample has 100,000 to 150,000 clones; 93% occur once, and the top ten carry 0.15% to 0.19%. The genes are TRBV5-1 and TRBJ1-1; D remains unclear. This receptor was obtained from an adult with an advanced solid tumor such as melanoma, head and neck, liver or kidney cancer. The sample in question was CD4+ or CD8+ T cells sorted from blood, obtained in a trial of the OX40 agonist ivuxolimab. The CDR3 loop reads CASSLGLGEMNTEAFF. The CDR3 region has the DNA TGCGCCAGCAGCTTGGGTCTCGGGGAAATGAACACTGAAGCTTTCTTT.